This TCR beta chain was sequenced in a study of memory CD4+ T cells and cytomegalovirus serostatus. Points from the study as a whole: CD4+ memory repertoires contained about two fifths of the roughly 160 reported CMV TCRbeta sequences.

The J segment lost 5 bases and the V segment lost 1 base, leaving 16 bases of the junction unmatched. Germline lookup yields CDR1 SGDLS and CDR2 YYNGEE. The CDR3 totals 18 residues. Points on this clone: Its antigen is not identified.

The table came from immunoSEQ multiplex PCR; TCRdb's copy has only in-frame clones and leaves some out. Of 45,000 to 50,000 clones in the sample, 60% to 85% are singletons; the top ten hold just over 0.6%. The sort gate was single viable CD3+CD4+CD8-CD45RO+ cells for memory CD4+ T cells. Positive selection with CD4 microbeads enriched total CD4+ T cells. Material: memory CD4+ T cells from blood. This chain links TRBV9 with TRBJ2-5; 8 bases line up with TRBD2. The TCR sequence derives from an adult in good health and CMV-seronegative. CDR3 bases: TGTGCCAGCAGCGTATCTCCCGGACTAGCCGGTGCGGGGGAGACCCAGTACTTC. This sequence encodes CASSVSPGLAGAGETQYF.